This is a list of T cell receptor beta chains from one sample in a study of blood T cell repertoires in COVID-19. TCRdb's table, derived via immunoSEQ multiplex PCR, lists solely in-frame clones and lacks some. The repertoire consists of approximately 54,000 clones, with roughly 86% occurring once and the leading ten covering 4% to 5%. The material sequenced was peripheral blood. Every receptor here comes from a man older than 75 with active COVID-19. The CDR3 runs from the conserved cysteine through the conserved F or W. D genes are given only for firm matches. Only some rows state a clone size, as once, few, many or a class for expanded clones.

>TRBV4-1|TRBJ1-6|.|TRBD1
TGCGCCAGCAGCCAAGAGGTCACACAGGGGGCTGGGAATTCACCCCTCCACTTT
CASSQEVTQGAGNSPLHF
>TRBV5-1|TRBJ2-7|.|.
TGCGCCAGCAGCCGCCAAGCGAGAGGAGGGTTTGAGCAGTACTTC
CASSRQARGGFEQYF
>TRBV10-2|TRBJ2-1|.|TRBD2
TGCGCCAGCACGGGCGGGAGGGCCGACAATGAGCAGTTCTTC
CASTGGRADNEQFF
>TRBV11-2|TRBJ1-2|few|TRBD1
TGTGCCAGCAGCTTAGCGGACAGGCTCTATGGCTACACCTTC
CASSLADRLYGYTF
>TRBV19|TRBJ1-5|.|.
TGTGCCAGTACGTCGGAGGATCAGCCCCAGCATTTT
CASTSEDQPQHF
>TRBV3-1/TRBV3-2|TRBJ2-5|.|.
TGTGCCAGCAGCCAAGATCGGGGTGCCGGGAAGACCCAGTACTTC
CASSQDRGAGKTQYF
>TRBV2|TRBJ2-3|.|TRBD1
TGTGCCAGCAGTGAAGCGCGTTGGGGACAGGTCACAGATACGCAGTATTTT
CASSEARWGQVTDTQYF
>TRBV11-2|TRBJ2-1|.|.
TGTGCCAGCAGCAGATCTGTGGGAGTACTCTTCAATGAGCAGTTCTTC
CASSRSVGVLFNEQFF
>TRBV4-3|TRBJ2-3|.|.
TGCGCCAGCAGCCAAGAAAGCCCACTCAGCACAGATACGCAGTATTTT
CASSQESPLSTDTQYF
>TRBV9|TRBJ2-7|.|TRBD1
TGTGCCAGCAGCGCAGTGACAGGGGACGAGCAGTACTTC
CASSAVTGDEQYF
>TRBV14|TRBJ2-5|.|TRBD2
TGTGCCAGCAGTTCCGGCCTAGCGGGAGGCGGAGAGACCCAGTACTTC
CASSSGLAGGGETQYF
>TRBV6-5|TRBJ2-3|.|TRBD1
TGTGCCAGCAGTTACTTCGGACAGGACACAGATACGCAGTATTTT
CASSYFGQDTDTQYF
>TRBV18|TRBJ2-7|.|.
TGTGCCAGCTCACCACCGGCGGCCGGGGGAATAGGGGAGCAGTACTTC
CASSPPAAGGIGEQYF
>TRBV28|TRBJ2-5|.|.
TGTGCCAGCAGCCAAGGTGGGCACCAAGAGACCCAGTACTTC
CASSQGGHQETQYF
>TRBV30|TRBJ1-4|.|TRBD1
TGTGCCTGGCTATCCCGGACAGGGCAGAGTGAAAAACTGTTTTTT
CAWLSRTGQSEKLFF
>TRBV4-2|TRBJ2-1|.|TRBD2
TGTGCCAGCAGCCAAGGGACGTCTAGCGGGCGCAACAATGAGCAGTTCTTC
CASSQGTSSGRNNEQFF
>TRBV24-1|TRBJ2-2|.|TRBD2
TGTGCCACCAGGGATAGCGGGAGTAGGAACGGGGAGCTGTTTTTT
CATRDSGSRNGELFF
>TRBV4-3|TRBJ2-7|.|TRBD1
TGCGCCAGCAGCCAAGAGGCAACAGGGGATTCCTCCTACGAGCAGTACTTC
CASSQEATGDSSYEQYF
>TRBV12-3/TRBV12-4|TRBJ1-1|many|.
TGTGCCAGCAGAGGGACACCGAACACTGAAGCTTTCTTT
CASRGTPNTEAFF